The clone carrying this T cell receptor beta chain was recorded only once. Assay: immunoSEQ multiplex PCR; the TCRdb copy retains only in-frame clones and omits some. Here the sample spans about 40,000 clones, 80% to 90% being singletons. Germline V gives CDR1 LNHDA, CDR2 SQIVND (reference sequence). Trimming cost V 4 bases and J 4 bases; bases outside gene matches: 5. The CDR3 runs 14 residues. The source of the sample is a study of control samples from healthy donors and cancer patients. Source material: PBMCs. The rearrangement joins TRBV19 to TRBJ2-7; 9 bases fit TRBD1. This clonotype was sampled from a woman aged 55-69 years with lung cancer. The chain's CDR3 is CASSRGTGTYEQYF. CDR3 nucleotide sequence: TGTGCCAGTAGTAGAGGGACAGGGACGTACGAGCAGTACTTC.